This T cell receptor (beta chain) stems from a study of CXCR3-negative and CXCR3-positive naive CD8 T cells. Looking at the study overall: The total count of TRB reads reached around 130 million, and each library contributed about 1.5 +/- 0.3 million. Whole-study findings and limits: CXCR3-positive naive cells had more hydrophobic TRB CDR3s than CXCR3-negative naive cells.

With regard to this clonotype: Its antigen is still unknown.

Germline CDR1 and CDR2: MNHNS and SASEGT. The CDR3 spans 14 residues. UMI labels and 5' RACE were used to prepare the TRB cDNA libraries. One entry per CDR3 protein, without DNA, is what TCRdb gives after re-calling the 5' RACE reads. The listing contains roughly 7,500 distinct CDR3 sequences. The sequenced sample was naive CXCR3+ CD8+ T cells from blood. Subset: CD45RO-CCR7+CD27+CD95- naive CD8+ T cells expressing CXCR3 (TNR3+). This receptor was identified in a human donor in good health. Some clones in this sample may be carry-over from other donors' samples. V usage is TRBV6-1 and J usage is TRBJ2-5; the TCRdb call, TRBD1, lacks DNA for checking. The CDR3 here is CASRLTGGIETQYF.